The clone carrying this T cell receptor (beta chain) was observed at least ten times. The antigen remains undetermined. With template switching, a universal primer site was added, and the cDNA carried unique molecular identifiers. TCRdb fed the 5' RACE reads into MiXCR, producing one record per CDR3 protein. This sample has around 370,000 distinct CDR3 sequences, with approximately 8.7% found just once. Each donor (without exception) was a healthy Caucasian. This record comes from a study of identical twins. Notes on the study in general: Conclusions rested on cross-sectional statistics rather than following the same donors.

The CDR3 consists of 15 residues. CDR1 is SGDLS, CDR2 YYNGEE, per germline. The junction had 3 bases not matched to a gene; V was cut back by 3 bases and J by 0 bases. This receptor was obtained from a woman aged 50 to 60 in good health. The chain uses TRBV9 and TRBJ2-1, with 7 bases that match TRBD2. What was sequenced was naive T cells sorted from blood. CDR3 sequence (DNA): TGTGCCAGCAGCGCCGGGGGGAGCTCCTACAATGAGCAGTTCTTC. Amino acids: CASSAGGSSYNEQFF.